One T cell receptor beta chain is described in this entry. Its antigen is currently not known. Nothing much larger sits one base from this clone, and base qualities are not available. The data were obtained in a study of T-cell reconstitution after alpha-beta-depleted transplantation in children (dated by TCRdb to about 2016). With respect to the entire study: The study quantitatively tracked T-cell immune reconstitution after TCRalphabeta/CD19-depleted allogeneic hematopoietic cell transplantation in children using TCR repertoire profiling.

Measured from the cysteine to the phenylalanine, the CDR3 is 13 residues long. CDR3 DNA is the only sequence kept; it has 39 bases, read in frame from the first base. V loses 2 bases of germline sequence and J loses 9 bases, and the interval between the two ends is 8 bases. The germline V gene (reference sequence) supplies CDR1 MNHEY and CDR2 SMNVEV. Libraries were built with PCR. TCRdb lists the instrument as Illumina HiSeq 2500. TCR library preparation used molecular barcoding, with unique molecular identifiers applied to normalize quantification of the TCRbeta repertoire. Using fastp trimming at Q25 and MiXCR clonotype assembly, TCRdb reanalyzed the public sequencing data and kept in-frame beta chains. Each CDR3 protein gets just one entry, which takes the most common genes and DNA from the rows behind it. Here the sample has over 300,000 distinct CDR3 sequences; around 10% occur a single time. In total, the top ten clones hold more than 2% of the sample.

The sequence was collected from a human donor who donated a stem cell graft to a child with acute lymphoblastic leukemia. The chain is encoded by TRBV27 joined to TRBJ1-6, with TRBD1 perhaps the D gene, on 5 matching bases. Specimen: PBMCs from the stem cell graft donor, collected from the stem cell graft. The CDR3 protein: CASSLDSISPLHF. The nucleotide sequence is given as TGTGCCAGCAGTTTAGACAGTATTTCACCCCTCCACTTT.